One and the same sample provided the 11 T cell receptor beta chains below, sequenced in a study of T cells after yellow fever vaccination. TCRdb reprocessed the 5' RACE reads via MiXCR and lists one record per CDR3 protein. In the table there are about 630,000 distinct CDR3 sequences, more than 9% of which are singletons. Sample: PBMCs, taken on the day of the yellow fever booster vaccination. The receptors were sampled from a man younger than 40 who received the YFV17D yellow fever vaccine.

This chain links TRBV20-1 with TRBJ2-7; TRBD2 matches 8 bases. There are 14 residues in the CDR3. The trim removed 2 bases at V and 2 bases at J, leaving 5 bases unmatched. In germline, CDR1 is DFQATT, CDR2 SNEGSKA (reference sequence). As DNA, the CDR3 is TGCAGTGCTAGATTTCCGGGAGGGACCTACGAGCAGTACTTC. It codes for CSARFPGGTYEQYF.

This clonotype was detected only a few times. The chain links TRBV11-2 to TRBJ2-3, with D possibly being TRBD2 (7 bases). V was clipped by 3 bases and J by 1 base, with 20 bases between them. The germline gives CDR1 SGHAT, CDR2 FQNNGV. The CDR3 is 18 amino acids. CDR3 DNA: TGTGCCAGCAGCTTGAGTTGGGCGGGGGCATCTGGCACAGATACGCAGTATTTT. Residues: CASSLSWAGASGTDTQYF. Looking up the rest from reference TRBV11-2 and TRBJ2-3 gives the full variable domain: EAGVAQSPRYKIIEKRQSVAFWCNPISGHATLYWYQQILGQGPKLLIQFQNNGVVDDSQLPKDRFSAERLKGVDSTLKIQPAKLEDSAVYLCASSLSWAGASGTDTQYFGPGTRLTVL.

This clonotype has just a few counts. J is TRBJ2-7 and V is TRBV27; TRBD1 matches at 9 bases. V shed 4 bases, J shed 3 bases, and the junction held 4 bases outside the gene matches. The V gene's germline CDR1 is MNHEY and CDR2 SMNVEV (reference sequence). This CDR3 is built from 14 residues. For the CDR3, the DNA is TGTGCCAGCAGTTCAGGACAGGGGATCTACGAGCAGTACTTC. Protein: CASSSGQGIYEQYF.

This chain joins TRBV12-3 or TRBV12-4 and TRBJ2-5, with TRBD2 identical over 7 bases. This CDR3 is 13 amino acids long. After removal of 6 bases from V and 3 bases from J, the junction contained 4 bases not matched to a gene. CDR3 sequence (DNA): TGTGCCAGCAGGACTAGCTCAGAAGAGACCCAGTACTTC. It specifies CASRTSSEETQYF.

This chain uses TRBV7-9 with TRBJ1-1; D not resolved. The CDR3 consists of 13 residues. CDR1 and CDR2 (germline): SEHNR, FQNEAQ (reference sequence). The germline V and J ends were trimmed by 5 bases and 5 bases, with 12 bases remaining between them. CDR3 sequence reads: CASSQTVWTEAFF. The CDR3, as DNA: TGTGCCAGCAGCCAGACGGTGTGGACTGAAGCTTTCTTT.

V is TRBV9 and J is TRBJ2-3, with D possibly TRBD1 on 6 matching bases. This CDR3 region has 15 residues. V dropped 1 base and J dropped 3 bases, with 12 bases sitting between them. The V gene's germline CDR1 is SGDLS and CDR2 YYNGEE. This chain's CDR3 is CASSVRSGQTDTQYF. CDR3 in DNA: TGTGCCAGCAGCGTAAGAAGCGGACAGACAGATACGCAGTATTTT.

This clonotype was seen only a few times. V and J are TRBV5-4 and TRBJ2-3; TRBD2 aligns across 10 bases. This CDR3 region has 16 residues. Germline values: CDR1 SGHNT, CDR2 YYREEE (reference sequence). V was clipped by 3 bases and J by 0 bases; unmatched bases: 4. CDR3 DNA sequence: TGTGCCAGCAGCTCTAGCGGGAGAAGGAGCACAGATACGCAGTATTTT. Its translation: CASSSSGRRSTDTQYF.

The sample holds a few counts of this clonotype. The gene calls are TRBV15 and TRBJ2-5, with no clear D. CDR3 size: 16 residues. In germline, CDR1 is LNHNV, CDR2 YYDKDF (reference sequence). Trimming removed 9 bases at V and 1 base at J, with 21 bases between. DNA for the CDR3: TGTGCCACACGGTCCTACGGCTACGATATCCAAGAGACCCAGTACTTC. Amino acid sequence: CATRSYGYDIQETQYF.

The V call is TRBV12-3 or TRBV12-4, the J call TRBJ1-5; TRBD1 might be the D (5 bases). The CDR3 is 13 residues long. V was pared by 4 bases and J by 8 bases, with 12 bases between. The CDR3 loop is CASSSQGPEPQHF. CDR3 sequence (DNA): TGTGCCAGCAGTTCTCAGGGTCCGGAGCCCCAGCATTTT.

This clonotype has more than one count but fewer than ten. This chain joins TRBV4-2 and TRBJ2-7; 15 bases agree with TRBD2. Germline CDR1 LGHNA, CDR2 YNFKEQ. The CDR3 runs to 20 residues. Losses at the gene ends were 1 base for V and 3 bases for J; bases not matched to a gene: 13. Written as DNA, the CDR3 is TGTGCCAGCAGCCAAGGAGGATTTGGGACTAGCGGGAGGCCGGGCTACGAGCAGTACTTC. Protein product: CASSQGGFGTSGRPGYEQYF.

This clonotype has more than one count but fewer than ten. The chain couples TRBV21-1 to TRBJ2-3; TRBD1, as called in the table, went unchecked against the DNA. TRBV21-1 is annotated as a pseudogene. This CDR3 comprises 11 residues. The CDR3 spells CASLRGDTQYF. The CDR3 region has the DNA TGTGCCAGCCTAAGGGGGGATACGCAGTATTTT.